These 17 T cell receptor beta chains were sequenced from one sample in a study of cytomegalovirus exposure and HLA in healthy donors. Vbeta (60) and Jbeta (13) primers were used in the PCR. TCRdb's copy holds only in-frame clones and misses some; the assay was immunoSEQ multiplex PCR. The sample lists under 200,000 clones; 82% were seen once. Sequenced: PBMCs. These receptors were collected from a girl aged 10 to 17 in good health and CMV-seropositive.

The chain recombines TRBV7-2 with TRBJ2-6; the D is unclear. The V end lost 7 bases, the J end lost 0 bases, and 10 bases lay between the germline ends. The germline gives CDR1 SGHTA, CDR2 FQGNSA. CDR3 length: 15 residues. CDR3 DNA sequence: TGTGCCAGCACCGCGTCGGGCTCTGGGGCCAACGTCCTGACTTTC. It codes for CASTASGSGANVLTF. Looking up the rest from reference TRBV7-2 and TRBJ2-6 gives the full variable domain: GAGVSQSPSNKVTEKGKDVELRCDPISGHTALYWYRQSLGQGLEFLIYFQGNSAPDKSGLPSDRFSAERTGGSVSTLTIQRTQQEDSAVYLCASTASGSGANVLTFGAGSRLTVL.

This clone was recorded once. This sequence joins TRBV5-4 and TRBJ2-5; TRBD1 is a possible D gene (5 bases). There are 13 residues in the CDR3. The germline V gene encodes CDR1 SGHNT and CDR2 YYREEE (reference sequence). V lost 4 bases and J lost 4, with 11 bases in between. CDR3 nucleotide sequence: TGTGCCAGCAGCCCCAGGGTGTCAGAGACCCAGTACTTC. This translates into CASSPRVSETQYF. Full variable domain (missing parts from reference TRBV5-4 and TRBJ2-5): ETGVTQSPTHLIKTRGQQVTLRCSSQSGHNTVSWYQQALGQGPQFIFQYYREEENGRGNFPPRFSGLQFPNYSSELNVNALELDDSALYLCASSPRVSETQYFGPGTRLLVL.

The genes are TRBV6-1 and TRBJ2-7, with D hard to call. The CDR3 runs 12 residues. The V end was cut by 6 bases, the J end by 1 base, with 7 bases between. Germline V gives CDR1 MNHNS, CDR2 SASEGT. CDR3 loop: CASSQASYEQYF. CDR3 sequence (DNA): TGTGCCAGCAGCCAGGCTTCCTACGAGCAGTACTTC.

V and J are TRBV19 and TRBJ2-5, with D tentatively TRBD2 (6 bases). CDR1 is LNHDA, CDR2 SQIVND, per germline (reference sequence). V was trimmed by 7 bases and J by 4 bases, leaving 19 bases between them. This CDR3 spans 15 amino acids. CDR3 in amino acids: CASNRGAGIGETQYF. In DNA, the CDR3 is TGTGCCAGTAATCGAGGGGCGGGGATCGGAGAGACCCAGTACTTC.

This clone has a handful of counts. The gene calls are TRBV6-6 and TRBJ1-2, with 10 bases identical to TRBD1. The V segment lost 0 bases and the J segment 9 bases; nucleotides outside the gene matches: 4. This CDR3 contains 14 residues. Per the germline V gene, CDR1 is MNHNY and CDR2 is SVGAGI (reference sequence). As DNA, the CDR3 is TGTGCCAGCAGTTACTCCGGGACAGGGGAGAGCTACACCTTC. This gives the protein CASSYSGTGESYTF.

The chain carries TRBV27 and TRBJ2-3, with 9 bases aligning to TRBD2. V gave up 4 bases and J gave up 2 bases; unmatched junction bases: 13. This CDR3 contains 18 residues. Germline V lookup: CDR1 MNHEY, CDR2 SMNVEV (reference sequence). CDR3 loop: CASSSPTWAGGHTDTQYF. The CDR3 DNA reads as TGTGCCAGCAGTTCCCCCACTTGGGCGGGAGGGCACACAGATACGCAGTATTTT.

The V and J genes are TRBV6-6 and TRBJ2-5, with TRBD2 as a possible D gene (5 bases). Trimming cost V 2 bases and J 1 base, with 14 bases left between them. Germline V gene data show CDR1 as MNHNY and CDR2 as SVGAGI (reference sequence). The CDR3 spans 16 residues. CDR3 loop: CASSYDSGGFQETQYF. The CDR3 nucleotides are TGTGCCAGCAGTTACGACTCCGGAGGCTTCCAAGAGACCCAGTACTTC.

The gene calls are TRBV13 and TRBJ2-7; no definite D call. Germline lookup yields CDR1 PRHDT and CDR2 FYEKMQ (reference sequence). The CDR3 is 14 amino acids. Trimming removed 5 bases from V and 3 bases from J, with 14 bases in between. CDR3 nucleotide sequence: TGTGCCAGCAGCGCTAGTCTTTCCGACTACGAGCAGTACTTC. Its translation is CASSASLSDYEQYF.

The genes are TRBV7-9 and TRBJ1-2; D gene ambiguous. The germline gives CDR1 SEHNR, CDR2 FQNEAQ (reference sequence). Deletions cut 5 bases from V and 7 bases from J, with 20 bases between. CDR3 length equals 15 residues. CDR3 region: CASSTLPELDGGYTF. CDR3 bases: TGTGCCAGCAGCACACTGCCGGAGCTGGATGGTGGCTACACCTTC.

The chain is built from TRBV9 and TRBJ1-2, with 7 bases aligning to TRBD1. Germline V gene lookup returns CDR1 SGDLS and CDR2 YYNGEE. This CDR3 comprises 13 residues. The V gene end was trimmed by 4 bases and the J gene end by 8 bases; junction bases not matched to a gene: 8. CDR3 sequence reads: CASSSTGPEGYTF. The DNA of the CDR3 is TGTGCCAGCAGCTCGACAGGGCCCGAAGGCTACACCTTC.

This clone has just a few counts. CDR3 residues: CASSARRGTEAFF. CDR3 bases: TGTGCCAGCAGCGCCCGACGCGGGACTGAAGCTTTCTTT. The V call is TRBV7-9, the J call TRBJ1-1; D is uncertain. The CDR3 has 13 residues. Germline V CDR1 and CDR2: SEHNR, FQNEAQ (reference sequence). Trimming took 5 bases from V and 5 from J, leaving 12 bases between them.

Here the CDR3 DNA reads TGCAGCGTCCCGGACAGGGGAGGGGATCAGCCCCAGCATTTT. Amino acids: CSVPDRGGDQPQHF. The J gene is TRBJ1-5, the V gene TRBV29-1; 9 nucleotides align to TRBD1. Trimming cost V 6 bases and J 5 bases; bases outside gene matches: 8. There are 14 residues in the CDR3. Germline values: CDR1 SQVTM, CDR2 ANQGSEA.

The CDR3 coding sequence is TGCGCCAGCAGCACTATAGCGGGAGCCGGGGCCCATGAGCAGTTCTTC. Protein product: CASSTIAGAGAHEQFF. V is TRBV5-1 and J is TRBJ2-1; 9 nucleotides line up with TRBD2. This CDR3 region has 16 residues. Trimming removed 4 bases from V and 8 bases from J; junction bases left unmatched: 13. CDR1 is SGHRS and CDR2 is YFSETQ in the germline V gene.

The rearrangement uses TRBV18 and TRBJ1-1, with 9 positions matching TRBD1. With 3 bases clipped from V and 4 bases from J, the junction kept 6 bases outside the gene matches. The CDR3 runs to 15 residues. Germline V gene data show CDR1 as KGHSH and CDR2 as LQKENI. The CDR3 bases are TGTGCCAGCTCACCGGGACAGGGCCGTAGCACTGAAGCTTTCTTT. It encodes CASSPGQGRSTEAFF. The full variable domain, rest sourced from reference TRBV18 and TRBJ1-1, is NAGVMQNPRHLVRRRGQEARLRCSPMKGHSHVYWYRQLPEEGLKFMVYLQKENIIDESGMPKERFSAEFPKEGPSILRIQQVVRGDSAAYFCASSPGQGRSTEAFFGQGTRLTVV.

CDR3 region: CASSLIAREPSYEQYF. CDR3 bases: TGTGCCAGCAGTTTGATCGCACGGGAGCCCTCCTACGAGCAGTACTTC. This chain connects TRBV28 to TRBJ2-7; D may be TRBD2 (6 bases). This CDR3 has 16 residues. CDR1 is MDHEN, CDR2 SYDVKM, per germline. V was pared by 3 bases and J by 0 bases, with 15 bases between.

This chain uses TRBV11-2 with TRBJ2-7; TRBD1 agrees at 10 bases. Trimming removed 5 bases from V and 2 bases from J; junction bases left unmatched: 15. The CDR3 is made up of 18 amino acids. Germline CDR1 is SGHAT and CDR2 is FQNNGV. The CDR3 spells CASSPTSRDRGRTYEQYF. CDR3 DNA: TGTGCCAGCAGCCCCACGTCCCGGGACAGGGGCCGAACCTACGAGCAGTACTTC.

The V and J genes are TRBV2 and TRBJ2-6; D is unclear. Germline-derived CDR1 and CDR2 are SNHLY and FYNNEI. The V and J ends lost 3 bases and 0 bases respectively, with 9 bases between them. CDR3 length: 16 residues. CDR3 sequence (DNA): TGTGCCAGCAGTGACCTACCTCGCTCTGGGGCCAACGTCCTGACTTTC. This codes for CASSDLPRSGANVLTF.